The present TCR beta chain was sequenced within a study of blood T cell repertoires in COVID-19. In the study overall: Both acute and convalescent COVID-19 samples were obtained from the United States, Italy and Spain. Sources were T cells, B-cell-depleted T cells, or PBMCs; the material itself was cDNA or gDNA.

Original processing notes: It was from reference gene primer amplification that nucleated cell counts were estimated. Using immunoSEQ multiplex PCR, the repertoire was profiled, and TCRdb retains in-frame clones only, with some absent. Clonal size and the V and J genes are those of that table, whereas D and trimming came from the DNA. The table includes tens of thousands of clones, more than 70% detected once. After removal of 3 bases from V and 0 bases from J, the junction contained 4 bases not matched to a gene. This CDR3 spans 16 amino acids. Germline values: CDR1 KGHDR, CDR2 SFDVKD. V gene TRBV24-1 combines with J gene TRBJ1-2, with TRBD1 matching 9 bases. The clonotype comes from a woman aged 70-85 years with acute or convalescent COVID-19. Material for sequencing was peripheral blood. CDR3 amino acids: CATSDGDRESNYGYTF. The DNA for the CDR3 is TGTGCCACCAGTGATGGGGACAGGGAATCTAACTATGGCTACACCTTC.